This entry features one TCR beta chain sequence. The CDR3 spans 18 residues. Trimming removed 5 bases from V and 9 bases from J; junction bases left unmatched: 21. Germline assignment: CDR1 SGHAT and CDR2 FQNNGV. No more than 2 weeks before study entry, exposed participants had met a case of COVID-19. Original processing notes: Cell counts per sample came from amplifying reference gene primers. TCRdb's copy holds only in-frame clones and misses some; the assay was immunoSEQ multiplex PCR. V and J calls and clone size are those listed in that table; D and trimming were worked out from the DNA. The top ten hold 1.9% of the sample, which has around 330,000 clones, approximately 81% seen once. This sample stems from a study of blood T cell repertoires in COVID-19.

The rearrangement joins TRBV11-2 to TRBJ2-5, with 10 bases that match TRBD2. Sequenced: PBMCs or T cells enriched from blood (not recorded which). This clonotype originated in a woman aged 25 to 39 who had been exposed to COVID-19. CDR3 in DNA: TGTGCCAGCAGCCAAGAGCCTAGCGGGGGCCCCCCTGGGGGGGCCCAGTACTTC. This codes for CASSQEPSGGPPGGAQYF.